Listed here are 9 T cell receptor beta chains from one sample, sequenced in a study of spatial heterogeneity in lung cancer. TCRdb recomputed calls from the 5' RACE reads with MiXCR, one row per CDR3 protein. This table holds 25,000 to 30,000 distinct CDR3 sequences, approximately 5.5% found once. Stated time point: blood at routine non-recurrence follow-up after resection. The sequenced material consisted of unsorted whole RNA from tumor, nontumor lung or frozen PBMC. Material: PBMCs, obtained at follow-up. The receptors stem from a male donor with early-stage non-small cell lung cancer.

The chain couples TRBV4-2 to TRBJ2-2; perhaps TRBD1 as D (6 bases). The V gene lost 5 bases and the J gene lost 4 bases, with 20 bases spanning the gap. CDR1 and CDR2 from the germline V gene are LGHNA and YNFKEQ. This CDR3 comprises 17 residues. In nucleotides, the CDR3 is TGTGCCAGCAGCGACGCGCAGACAGGCGGCGGCACCGGGGAGCTGTTTTTT. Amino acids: CASSDAQTGGGTGELFF.

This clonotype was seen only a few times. DNA of the CDR3: TGTGCCAGCAGCCAAGACGAGCTAGCGCCTCCCTACGAGCAGTACTTC. Residues: CASSQDELAPPYEQYF. This sequence joins TRBV4-2 and TRBJ2-7; tentatively, D is TRBD2 (6 bases). CDR1 LGHNA and CDR2 YNFKEQ come from the germline V gene. The CDR3 spans 16 residues. V gave up 0 bases and J gave up 2 bases, with 14 bases separating them.

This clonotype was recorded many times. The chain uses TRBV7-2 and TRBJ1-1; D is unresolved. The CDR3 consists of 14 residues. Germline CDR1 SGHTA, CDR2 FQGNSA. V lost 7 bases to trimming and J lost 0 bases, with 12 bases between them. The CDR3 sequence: CASIPRQVNTEAFF. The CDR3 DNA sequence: TGTGCCAGCATCCCCCGGCAGGTGAACACTGAAGCTTTCTTT.

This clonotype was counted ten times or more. Written as DNA, the CDR3 is TGTGCCAGCAGCTTCGCCGGGGGGGGCCACTCCTACGAGCAGTACTTC. It encodes CASSFAGGGHSYEQYF. The rearrangement joins TRBV5-4 to TRBJ2-7, with TRBD2 matching 8 bases. CDR1 is SGHNT, CDR2 YYREEE, per germline (reference sequence). Trimming at V came to 2 bases and at J to 0 bases, leaving 7 bases not matched to a gene. This CDR3 spans 16 amino acids.

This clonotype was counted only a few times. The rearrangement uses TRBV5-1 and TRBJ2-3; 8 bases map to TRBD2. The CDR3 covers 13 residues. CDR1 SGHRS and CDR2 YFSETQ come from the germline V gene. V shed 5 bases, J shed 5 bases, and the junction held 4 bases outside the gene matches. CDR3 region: CASRSLAGDTQYF. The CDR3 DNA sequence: TGCGCCAGCAGGAGTCTAGCGGGAGATACGCAGTATTTT.

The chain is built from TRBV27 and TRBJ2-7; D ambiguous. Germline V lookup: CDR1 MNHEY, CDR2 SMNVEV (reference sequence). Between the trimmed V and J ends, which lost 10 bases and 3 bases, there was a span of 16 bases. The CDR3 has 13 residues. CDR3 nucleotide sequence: TGTGCCATCCCTCTAGTACCATTCTACGAGCAGTACGTC. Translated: CAIPLVPFYEQYV.

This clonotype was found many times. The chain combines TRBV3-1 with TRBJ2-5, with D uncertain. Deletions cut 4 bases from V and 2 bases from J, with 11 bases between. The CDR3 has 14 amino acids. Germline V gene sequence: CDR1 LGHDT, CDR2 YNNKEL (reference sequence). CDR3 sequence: CASSPSSRQETQYF. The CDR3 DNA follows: TGTGCCAGCAGCCCTTCCTCACGACAAGAGACCCAGTACTTC.

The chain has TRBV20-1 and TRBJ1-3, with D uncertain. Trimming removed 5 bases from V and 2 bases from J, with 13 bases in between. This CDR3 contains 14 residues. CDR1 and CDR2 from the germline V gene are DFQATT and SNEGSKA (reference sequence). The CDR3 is CSAGDPRAGNTIYF. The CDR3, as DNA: TGCAGTGCTGGGGATCCGAGGGCTGGAAACACCATATATTTT.

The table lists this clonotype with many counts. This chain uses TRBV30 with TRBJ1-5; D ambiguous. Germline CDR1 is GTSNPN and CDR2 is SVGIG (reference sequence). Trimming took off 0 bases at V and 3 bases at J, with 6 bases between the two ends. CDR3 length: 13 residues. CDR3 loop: CAWSVQTNQPQHF. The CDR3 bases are TGTGCCTGGAGTGTCCAGACCAATCAGCCCCAGCATTTT.